A single sample gave rise to the 29 T cell receptor beta chains below, sequenced in a study of CD8 T cells in Susac syndrome. RNA amounts of about 0.5 to 1 ug underwent reverse transcription with random hexamers. TCRdb analysed the immunoSEQ multiplex PCR reads with MiXCR anew, one entry per CDR3 protein. The sample contains roughly 220,000 distinct CDR3 sequences, around 93% of which appear only once. The sequenced sample consisted of CD4+ T cells from PBMCs. Receptor source: a human donor with Susac syndrome.

The chain combines TRBV15 with TRBJ1-1; D gene uncertain. V was trimmed by 0 bases and J by 6 bases, leaving 8 bases between them. The CDR3 contains 13 residues. Per germline, CDR1 LNHNV and CDR2 YYDKDF (reference sequence). The CDR3 nucleotides read TGTGCCACCAGCAGAGATAGGCCCCCTGAAGCTTTCTTT. This translates into CATSRDRPPEAFF.

V gene TRBV28 combines with J gene TRBJ1-2; the D gene is possibly TRBD1 (6 bases). From germline, CDR1 is MDHEN and CDR2 SYDVKM. Trimming pared 7 bases from V and 7 bases from J, leaving 13 bases between. The CDR3 contains 12 residues. CDR3 protein: CASMADSPGYTF. CDR3 nucleotide sequence: TGTGCCAGCATGGCGGACAGTCCTGGCTACACCTTC.

The chain's CDR3 is CASSLIPVDPNTEAFF. In DNA form, the CDR3 reads TGTGCCAGCAGTTTAATCCCCGTGGATCCGAACACTGAAGCTTTCTTT. The chain carries TRBV28 and TRBJ1-1, with D unresolved. The CDR3 runs 16 residues. Per germline, CDR1 MDHEN and CDR2 SYDVKM. V lost 2 bases to trimming and J lost 1 base, with 14 bases between them.

The gene calls are TRBV6-2 or TRBV6-3 and TRBJ2-1; 8 positions match TRBD1. The CDR3 spans 16 residues. CDR1 and CDR2 from the germline V gene are MNHEY and SVGEGT. Trimming removed 2 bases from V and 6 bases from J; junction bases left unmatched: 9. In DNA, the CDR3 is TGTGCCAGCAGTTACCTGACAGGGGATTATGGCAATGAGCAGTTCTTC. Its translation: CASSYLTGDYGNEQFF.

In its sample, this clonotype was seen once. V and J are TRBV4-3 and TRBJ1-1; 7 bases are a match to TRBD1. The V gene's germline CDR1 is LGHNA and CDR2 YSLEER. The V and J ends lost 5 bases and 0 bases, in that order; junction bases with no gene match: 12. This CDR3 has 17 amino acids. DNA of the CDR3: TGCGCCAGCAGCTACGGGAGTACGGACAGGATGAACACTGAAGCTTTCTTT. This translates into CASSYGSTDRMNTEAFF.

The genes are TRBV12-3 or TRBV12-4 and TRBJ2-5; 8 bases agree with TRBD1. The CDR3 consists of 16 residues. V lost 5 bases, J lost 7 bases, and 15 bases stayed unmatched. CDR3 protein: CASSPRTGRHTGTQYF. The CDR3 DNA is TGTGCCAGCAGTCCCCGGACAGGGAGACACACGGGGACCCAGTACTTC.

The J gene is TRBJ1-5, the V gene TRBV30, with D perhaps matching TRBD1 (5 bases). The CDR3 loop spans 14 amino acids. Germline V gives CDR1 GTSNPN, CDR2 SVGIG (reference sequence). Trimming took 4 bases from V and 7 from J, leaving 17 bases between them. The chain's CDR3 is CAWTGGLSHQPQHF. The CDR3 region has the DNA TGTGCCTGGACGGGGGGTCTAAGTCACCAGCCCCAGCATTTT.

The rearrangement uses TRBV29-1 and TRBJ2-3, with D possibly matching TRBD2 (5 bases). This CDR3 is built from 14 residues. Germline-derived CDR1 and CDR2 are SQVTM and ANQGSEA. Trimming left V 4 bases short and J 4 bases short, with 15 bases between. CDR3 sequence reads: CSVVGPAGADTQYF. For the CDR3, the DNA is TGCAGCGTTGTTGGTCCCGCGGGCGCAGATACGCAGTATTTT.

The chain uses TRBV3-1 and TRBJ2-1; D is ambiguous. The ends were cut back, 0 bases at V and 7 bases at J, with 10 bases in the middle. CDR3 size: 14 residues. CDR1 is LGHDT and CDR2 is YNNKEL in the germline V gene (reference sequence). CDR3 in amino acids: CASSQDSVSNEQFF. As DNA, the CDR3 is TGTGCCAGCAGCCAAGATTCGGTCTCGAATGAGCAGTTCTTC.

V usage is TRBV20-1 and J usage is TRBJ1-5; 7 nucleotides line up with TRBD1. The germline V gene has CDR1 DFQATT and CDR2 SNEGSKA (reference sequence). V lost 2 bases to trimming and J lost 2 bases; unmatched junction nucleotides: 3. CDR3 size: 14 residues. The DNA of the CDR3 is TGCAGTGCTAGATCCCAGGGGGGCAATCAGCCCCAGCATTTT. Amino acid sequence: CSARSQGGNQPQHF.

The rearrangement links TRBV20-1 to TRBJ2-3, with D uncertain. V was trimmed by 3 bases and J by 0 bases, leaving 7 bases between them. Germline-derived CDR1 and CDR2 are DFQATT and SNEGSKA (reference sequence). The CDR3 is 13 residues long. CDR3 coding DNA: TGCAGTGCTAGCGCCGGAAGCACAGATACGCAGTATTTT. Protein product: CSASAGSTDTQYF.

The CDR3 protein is CASSRTGQGSTDTQYF. In nucleotides, the CDR3 is TGTGCCAGCAGCCGAACCGGACAGGGTAGCACAGATACGCAGTATTTT. The chain combines TRBV6-1 with TRBJ2-3; 8 bases line up with TRBD1. This CDR3 is 16 amino acids long. V lost 6 bases and J lost 0; bases outside the gene matches: 8. Germline CDR1 reads MNHNS; CDR2 reads SASEGT.

The gene calls are TRBV6-2 or TRBV6-3 and TRBJ2-1; D unclear. The CDR3 has 12 residues. Trimming pared 5 bases from V and 10 bases from J, leaving 12 bases between. Germline V gene sequence: CDR1 MNHEY, CDR2 SVGEGT. CDR3 region: CASSEGHREQFF. CDR3 bases: TGTGCCAGCAGTGAAGGGCATCGAGAGCAGTTCTTC.

The V and J genes are TRBV9 and TRBJ2-2, with D perhaps being TRBD1 or TRBD2 (5 bases each). Trimming cost V 0 bases and J 3 bases, with 12 bases left between them. The CDR3 spans 16 residues. Germline CDR1 and CDR2: SGDLS and YYNGEE. The CDR3 spells CASSVVWGTDTGELFF. As DNA, the CDR3 is TGTGCCAGCAGCGTAGTTTGGGGGACGGACACCGGGGAGCTGTTTTTT.

The V and J genes are TRBV4-3 and TRBJ2-2, with TRBD1 as a possible D gene (5 bases). Germline-derived CDR1 and CDR2 are LGHNA and YSLEER. CDR3 size: 16 residues. Trimming stripped 0 bases from V and 1 base from J, with 9 bases between. CDR3 sequence: CASSQETTVNTGELFF. The CDR3 DNA is TGCGCCAGCAGCCAAGAGACGACAGTGAACACCGGGGAGCTGTTTTTT.

The rearrangement joins TRBV9 to TRBJ2-7; 7 positions agree with TRBD2. Trimming cost V 4 bases and J 0 bases; bases outside gene matches: 10. The V gene's germline CDR1 is SGDLS and CDR2 YYNGEE. The CDR3 sequence is 16 residues long. The CDR3 spells CASSPHIAGPSYEQYF. The CDR3 nucleotides read TGTGCCAGCAGCCCCCATATAGCGGGTCCCTCCTACGAGCAGTACTTC.

The J gene is TRBJ1-5, the V gene TRBV6-2 or TRBV6-3, with 8 bases aligning to TRBD1. The J segment lost 1 base and the V segment lost 2 bases, leaving 4 bases of the junction unmatched. CDR3 size: 16 residues. Germline V gene data show CDR1 as MNHEY and CDR2 as SVGEGT. For the CDR3, the DNA is TGTGCCAGCAGTTACGCTACAGGGGGAAGCAATCAGCCCCAGCATTTT. Residues: CASSYATGGSNQPQHF.

The rearrangement uses TRBV4-3 and TRBJ1-1; D might be TRBD1 (5 bases). Between the trimmed V and J ends, which lost 1 base and 3 bases, there was a span of 12 bases. The CDR3 length is 15 residues. Germline V gene data show CDR1 as LGHNA and CDR2 as YSLEER. This chain's CDR3 is CASSQGGTYYTEAFF. CDR3 coding DNA: TGCGCCAGCAGCCAAGGCGGGACGTACTACACTGAAGCTTTCTTT.

V and J are TRBV14 and TRBJ2-7; possible D gene TRBD2, 7 bases. Germline V gene sequence: CDR1 SGHDN, CDR2 FVKESK. CDR3 length equals 14 residues. Trimming took off 4 bases at V and 5 bases at J, with 15 bases between the two ends. CDR3 in DNA: TGTGCCAGCAGCCCCGGAGGGGGGGTCAACGAGCAGTACTTC. This translates into CASSPGGGVNEQYF.

The chain combines TRBV13 with TRBJ1-5; weak D call: TRBD1 (5 bases). In germline, CDR1 is PRHDT, CDR2 FYEKMQ (reference sequence). V was trimmed by 3 bases and J by 5 bases, leaving 8 bases between them. This CDR3 is 13 amino acids long. CDR3 sequence reads: CASSFSRDQPQHF. DNA for the CDR3: TGTGCCAGCAGCTTTAGCAGGGATCAGCCCCAGCATTTT.

V is TRBV3-1 and J is TRBJ1-2, with TRBD1 matching 8 bases. V was clipped by 4 bases and J by 5 bases; unmatched bases: 6. Germline CDR1 LGHDT, CDR2 YNNKEL (reference sequence). This CDR3 is built from 14 residues. The CDR3 nucleotides read TGTGCCAGCAGCCCTACAGGGGGAAGGTATGGCTACACCTTC. This translates into CASSPTGGRYGYTF.

The rearrangement links TRBV5-1 to TRBJ1-6, with D perhaps TRBD1 (5 bases). Germline CDR1 SGHRS, CDR2 YFSETQ. Deletions cut 0 bases from V and 10 bases from J, with 11 bases between. This CDR3 has 14 amino acids. Written as DNA, the CDR3 is TGCGCCAGCAGCTTGGGACAGACGGACTCACCCCTCCACTTT. It specifies CASSLGQTDSPLHF.

Here the CDR3 reads CASSAVESYTF. The CDR3 nucleotides are TGTGCCAGCTCTGCGGTCGAGAGCTACACCTTC. The chain links TRBV6-6 to TRBJ1-2; D gene uncertain. V was shortened by 8 bases and J by 9 bases, with 13 bases between the two germline ends. The germline V gene encodes CDR1 MNHNY and CDR2 SVGAGI (reference sequence). CDR3 length: 11 amino acids.

CDR3 in DNA: TGTGCCTGGAGTTTTAGGCGGACAGATACGCAGTATTTT. It codes for CAWSFRRTDTQYF. This chain uses TRBV30 with TRBJ2-3; D not resolved. CDR3 size: 13 residues. The V end was cut by 2 bases, the J end by 3 bases, with 9 bases between. From germline, CDR1 is GTSNPN and CDR2 SVGIG (reference sequence).

The chain couples TRBV20-1 to TRBJ1-6, with a weak D call TRBD1 (6 bases). The CDR3 runs 16 residues. Germline CDR1 reads DFQATT; CDR2 reads SNEGSKA (reference sequence). V shed 2 bases and J shed 0 bases, with 11 bases lying between them. CDR3 bases: TGCAGTGCTAGACTCGGACAGAGCTCCTATAATTCACCCCTCCACTTT. Amino acids: CSARLGQSSYNSPLHF.

V and J are TRBV19 and TRBJ1-5; no firm D call. Germline-derived CDR1 and CDR2 are LNHDA and SQIVND (reference sequence). The CDR3 covers 11 residues. V gave up 5 bases and J gave up 11 bases, with 10 bases separating them. The CDR3 nucleotides read TGTGCCAGTAGTGCGCAATGGGCCCAGCATTTT. This codes for CASSAQWAQHF. The full variable domain, with the rest looked up from reference TRBV19 and TRBJ1-5, is DGGITQSPKYLFRKEGQNVTLSCEQNLNHDAMYWYRQDPGQGLRLIYYSQIVNDFQKGDIAEGYSVSREKKESFPLTVTSAQKNPTAFYLCASSAQWAQHFGDGTRLSIL.

V gene TRBV5-1 combines with J gene TRBJ1-1; 10 bases are shared with TRBD1. V lost 0 bases, J lost 0 bases, and 11 bases stayed unmatched. CDR1 is SGHRS and CDR2 is YFSETQ in the germline V gene. The CDR3 has 19 residues. CDR3 residues: CASSLASGTGETMNTEAFF. The DNA for the CDR3 is TGCGCCAGCAGCTTGGCATCCGGGACAGGGGAAACCATGAACACTGAAGCTTTCTTT.

V is TRBV2 and J is TRBJ2-3, with 9 bases aligning to TRBD2. J was trimmed by 0 bases and V by 9 bases; bases with no gene match: 7. The CDR3 is 15 amino acids. Germline assignment: CDR1 SNHLY and CDR2 FYNNEI. CDR3 sequence: CASQLAGLSTDTQYF. The CDR3 nucleotides read TGTGCCAGTCAGCTAGCGGGACTCAGCACAGATACGCAGTATTTT.

J is TRBJ2-5 and V is TRBV9; 7 positions match TRBD2. J gave up 1 base and V 4 bases, and 13 bases lay outside the gene matches. The germline gives CDR1 SGDLS, CDR2 YYNGEE. The CDR3 totals 17 residues. The CDR3 nucleotides read TGTGCCAGCAGCCCCCACGGGTCCCAGCGGGGCCAAGAGACCCAGTACTTC. This encodes CASSPHGSQRGQETQYF. The whole variable domain, remainder taken from reference TRBV9 and TRBJ2-5, is DSGVTQTPKHLITATGQRVTLRCSPRSGDLSVYWYQQSLDQGLQFLIQYYNGEERAKGNILERFSAQQFPDLHSELNLSSLELGDSALYFCASSPHGSQRGQETQYFGPGTRLLVL.